This T cell receptor beta chain was sequenced for a study of cytomegalovirus exposure and HLA in healthy donors. Study-wide background: Earlier findings included approximately 120 million unique TCR beta sequences obtained from about 180 million T cells. Findings of the study overall: Per a prior analysis, the majority of TCR beta V segments were productive roughly 90% or roughly 30% of the time. In a later analysis, HLA-C alleles had the fewest associated TCRs, DRB1 alleles the most.

A note on this clone: The target antigen is unknown.

PCR used 60 Vbeta primers and 13 Jbeta primers. Using immunoSEQ multiplex PCR, the repertoire was profiled, and TCRdb retains in-frame clones only, with some absent. The sample holds some 95,000 clones; 69% are singletons and the top ten take approximately 1.1%. Looked up from germline, CDR1 is SNHLY and CDR2 is FYNNEI. J lost 4 bases, V lost 6 bases, and 11 bases had no gene match. This CDR3 region has 16 residues. This TCR derives from a female donor in good health and CMV-seronegative. The V call is TRBV2, the J call TRBJ2-5; 10 nucleotides align to TRBD2. The sample comprised PBMCs. The CDR3 loop is CASSHAAGGLGETQYF. DNA for the CDR3: TGTGCCAGCAGCCACGCAGCGGGAGGGCTTGGAGAGACCCAGTACTTC.